This is a list of T cell receptor beta chains from one sample in a study of CD8+CD57+ T cells in acquired aplastic anemia. MiXCR was run by TCRdb on the reads, yielding one entry per CDR3 protein. The data hold 450,000 to 600,000 distinct CDR3 sequences, with about a third observed a single time. Sequencing was carried out using sorted CD4+, CD8+, or CD8+CD57+ T cells (not recorded which) from PBMCs. Source of these receptors: a human donor with aplastic anemia. The CDR3 runs from the conserved cysteine through the conserved F or W. D genes are given only for firm matches. Not all rows give a size; the values are once, few, many and, for expanded clones, a class.

D gene: -; clone size: few; V gene: TRBV4-3; J gene: TRBJ1-1; CDR3 protein: CASSQEFRAAENTEAFF; CDR3 DNA: TGCGCCAGCAGCCAAGAATTTCGGGCAGCTGAGAACACTGAAGCTTTCTTT
D gene: TRBD2; clone size: many; V gene: TRBV20-1; J gene: TRBJ2-7; CDR3 protein: CSATGLAGKEGYEQYF; CDR3 DNA: TGCAGTGCTACGGGACTAGCGGGAAAAGAGGGCTACGAGCAGTACTTC
D gene: TRBD1; clone size: -; V gene: TRBV2; J gene: TRBJ2-6; CDR3 protein: CAGTLVQGQGTGANVLTF; CDR3 DNA: TGTGCCGGTACCCTCGTACAGGGACAGGGGACCGGGGCCAACGTCCTGACTTTC
D gene: -; clone size: -; V gene: TRBV19; J gene: TRBJ1-2; CDR3 protein: CASSIRPDGVGYTF; CDR3 DNA: TGTGCCAGTAGTATACGCCCCGATGGCGTTGGCTACACCTTC
D gene: -; clone size: -; V gene: TRBV3-1; J gene: TRBJ1-2; CDR3 protein: CASSQQVSSSGYGYTF; CDR3 DNA: TGTGCCAGCAGCCAACAAGTCAGTTCCTCGGGCTATGGCTACACCTTC
D gene: -; clone size: few; V gene: TRBV4-1; J gene: TRBJ2-7; CDR3 protein: CASSQGSRPTYEQYF; CDR3 DNA: TGCGCCAGCAGCCAAGGATCCCGGCCTACCTACGAGCAGTACTTC
D gene: TRBD2; clone size: many; V gene: TRBV10-1; J gene: TRBJ2-5; CDR3 protein: CASSDPGTSQETQYF; CDR3 DNA: TGCGCCAGCAGTGATCCGGGGACTAGTCAAGAGACCCAGTACTTC
D gene: -; clone size: many; V gene: TRBV20-1; J gene: TRBJ1-2; CDR3 protein: CSAREARPQGGYTF; CDR3 DNA: TGCAGTGCTAGAGAGGCCAGACCGCAGGGGGGCTACACCTTC
D gene: TRBD2; clone size: -; V gene: TRBV20-1; J gene: TRBJ2-1; CDR3 protein: CSAISGLAGGSYNEQFF; CDR3 DNA: TGCAGTGCTATATCGGGACTAGCGGGAGGGTCCTACAATGAGCAGTTCTTC
D gene: -; clone size: many; V gene: TRBV5-6; J gene: TRBJ1-2; CDR3 protein: CASTEVGRNYGYTF; CDR3 DNA: TGTGCCAGCACCGAAGTGGGACGGAACTATGGCTACACCTTC
D gene: TRBD2; clone size: many; V gene: TRBV19; J gene: TRBJ2-1; CDR3 protein: CASSITGLSGEQFF; CDR3 DNA: TGTGCCAGTAGTATAACGGGACTATCTGGTGAGCAGTTCTTC
D gene: -; clone size: -; V gene: TRBV2; J gene: TRBJ1-6; CDR3 protein: CASSGVGTRGSPLHF; CDR3 DNA: TGTGCCAGCAGTGGAGTAGGGACTCGCGGATCACCCCTCCACTTT
D gene: -; clone size: once; V gene: TRBV12-3/TRBV12-4; J gene: TRBJ2-7; CDR3 protein: CASTIGQLYEQYF; CDR3 DNA: TGTGCCAGCACCATAGGGCAGCTCTACGAGCAGTACTTC
D gene: -; clone size: -; V gene: TRBV6-5; J gene: TRBJ2-7; CDR3 protein: CASSYSQGHEQYF; CDR3 DNA: TGTGCCAGCAGTTACTCACAGGGACACGAGCAGTACTTC
D gene: TRBD1; clone size: few; V gene: TRBV10-3; J gene: TRBJ2-7; CDR3 protein: CAISDGQGGYEQYF; CDR3 DNA: TGTGCCATCAGTGATGGACAGGGGGGATACGAGCAGTACTTC
D gene: TRBD2; clone size: -; V gene: TRBV20-1; J gene: TRBJ2-3; CDR3 protein: CSARDLAVSTDTQYF; CDR3 DNA: TGCAGTGCTAGGGATCTAGCGGTGAGCACAGATACGCAGTATTTT
D gene: TRBD1; clone size: -; V gene: TRBV7-7; J gene: TRBJ1-6; CDR3 protein: CASSADRDSPLHF; CDR3 DNA: TGTGCTAGCAGCGCCGACAGGGATTCACCCCTCCACTTT
D gene: -; clone size: many; V gene: TRBV20-1; J gene: TRBJ2-7; CDR3 protein: CSASKGRAGGEQYF; CDR3 DNA: TGCAGTGCTAGTAAGGGGCGGGCCGGTGGCGAGCAGTACTTC
D gene: TRBD1; clone size: -; V gene: TRBV27; J gene: TRBJ1-1; CDR3 protein: CASNAQGAGTEAFF; CDR3 DNA: TGTGCCAGCAATGCACAGGGGGCTGGCACTGAAGCTTTCTTT
D gene: TRBD2; clone size: -; V gene: TRBV10-3; J gene: TRBJ2-4; CDR3 protein: CAAATLAGAFRNIQYF; CDR3 DNA: TGTGCCGCCGCTACCCTAGCGGGGGCGTTTCGGAACATTCAGTACTTC
D gene: -; clone size: few; V gene: TRBV7-8; J gene: TRBJ1-1; CDR3 protein: CASSQGRGKLVDTEAFF; CDR3 DNA: TGTGCCAGCAGCCAGGGTCGAGGCAAACTGGTGGACACTGAAGCTTTCTTT
D gene: TRBD2; clone size: -; V gene: TRBV29-1; J gene: TRBJ2-1; CDR3 protein: CSPSGSSYNEQFF; CDR3 DNA: TGCAGCCCTAGCGGGAGCTCCTACAATGAGCAGTTCTTC